These T cell receptor beta chains were read from a single sample in a study of T cell repertoires in aging, cancer and after chemotherapy. TCRdb ran MiXCR on the multiplex PCR reads and lists one entry per CDR3 protein. Of approximately 3,300 distinct CDR3 sequences listed, about 45% are singletons. What was sequenced was blood. Every receptor here comes from a human donor with a solid tumor. Both conserved end residues are part of each CDR3. The D gene is left open where the match is weak. For some rows the clone size is stated as once, few or many, or as a class when expanded; others skip it.

v_gene	j_gene	abundance	d_gene	CDR3nt	CDR3aa
TRBV12-3/TRBV12-4	TRBJ2-2	few	.	TGTGCCAGCAGTTACGAGAGGGTGGGCGGGGAGCTGTTTTTT	CASSYERVGGELFF
TRBV6-5	TRBJ1-2	.	.	TGTGCCAGCAGTTACAACCGCGGTTTCGGCTACACCTTC	CASSYNRGFGYTF
TRBV5-6	TRBJ2-3	.	.	TGTGCCAGCAGCCGAGGCGCCAGCGGGCGCACAGATACGCAGTATTTT	CASSRGASGRTDTQYF
TRBV6-7	TRBJ1-5	few	.	TGTGCCGAATGGGGAGAGCTTCAGCCCCAGCATTTT	CAEWGELQPQHF
TRBV19	TRBJ1-1	.	.	TGTGCCAGCACGCCGCCCAAGGGGAACACTGAAGCTTTCTTT	CASTPPKGNTEAFF
TRBV11-2	TRBJ1-6	.	TRBD1	TGTGCCAGCAGCTCGGGACAGCACACTAATTCACCCCTCCACTTT	CASSSGQHTNSPLHF
TRBV7-2	TRBJ1-2	.	.	TGTGCCAGCAGCTTAGCGATCCCAAGCCAGGGGCGGGGTGGCTACACCTTC	CASSLAIPSQGRGGYTF
TRBV6-5	TRBJ2-1	few	.	TGTGCCAGCAGTACTTACGTGGACCGGGGAAATGAGCAGTTCTTC	CASSTYVDRGNEQFF
TRBV7-9	TRBJ2-1	few	.	TGTGCCAGCAGCTCCATGACTGGAAACAATGAGCAGTTCTTC	CASSSMTGNNEQFF
TRBV19	TRBJ1-1	few	.	TGTGCCAGTAGTACCGGGACACCGAACACTGAAGCTTTCTTT	CASSTGTPNTEAFF
TRBV6-5	TRBJ2-7	large	.	TGTGCCAGCAGTGCTCCCTCCTACGAGCAGTACTTC	CASSAPSYEQYF
TRBV7-9	TRBJ1-1	few	.	TGTGCCATCAACACTGAAGCTTTCTTT	CAINTEAFF
TRBV30	TRBJ2-2	.	.	TGTGCCTGGAGTTCACTAGGGAGCACCGGGGAGCTGTTTTTT	CAWSSLGSTGELFF
TRBV7-9	TRBJ2-3	.	TRBD2	TGTGCCAGCCTACTAGCGGGGGGAACAGATACGCAGTATTTT	CASLLAGGTDTQYF
TRBV30	TRBJ2-7	few	.	TGTGCCTGGAGCGTAACAAGACGGCTCTCCTACGAGCAGTACTTC	CAWSVTRRLSYEQYF
TRBV7-2	TRBJ1-2	.	.	TGTGCCAGCAGCTTAGCGAACACAAATGGCTACACCTTC	CASSLANTNGYTF
TRBV7-2	TRBJ2-1	.	TRBD2	TGTGCCAGCAGCCCGCAACTGGGACTAGCGGGAGTATCCTACAATGAGCAGTTCTTC	CASSPQLGLAGVSYNEQFF
TRBV20-1	TRBJ1-1	.	.	TGCAGTGCTAGATTCGACAGTGCAACTGAAGCTTTCTTT	CSARFDSATEAFF
TRBV7-2	TRBJ2-5	.	TRBD2	TGTGCCAGCAGCTTAGTGGGGCGACTAGCGGAAGAGACCCAGTACTTC	CASSLVGRLAEETQYF
TRBV6-1	TRBJ1-1	few	.	TGTGCCAGCAGTGAAGTTAGGCAGGGCAACACTGAAGCTTTCTTT	CASSEVRQGNTEAFF
TRBV5-4	TRBJ2-7	.	TRBD1	TGTGCCAGCGGGGCACTATTCGGGACAGGGGTGGACGAGCAGTACTTC	CASGALFGTGVDEQYF
TRBV20-1	TRBJ2-7	.	.	TGCAGTGCTCCCAGTGGAATTCGGGGCGAGCAGTACTTC	CSAPSGIRGEQYF
TRBV9	TRBJ2-3	.	.	TGTGCCAGCAGCGTTGGCTCTAGGGACTTGCCCACAGATACGCAGTATTTT	CASSVGSRDLPTDTQYF